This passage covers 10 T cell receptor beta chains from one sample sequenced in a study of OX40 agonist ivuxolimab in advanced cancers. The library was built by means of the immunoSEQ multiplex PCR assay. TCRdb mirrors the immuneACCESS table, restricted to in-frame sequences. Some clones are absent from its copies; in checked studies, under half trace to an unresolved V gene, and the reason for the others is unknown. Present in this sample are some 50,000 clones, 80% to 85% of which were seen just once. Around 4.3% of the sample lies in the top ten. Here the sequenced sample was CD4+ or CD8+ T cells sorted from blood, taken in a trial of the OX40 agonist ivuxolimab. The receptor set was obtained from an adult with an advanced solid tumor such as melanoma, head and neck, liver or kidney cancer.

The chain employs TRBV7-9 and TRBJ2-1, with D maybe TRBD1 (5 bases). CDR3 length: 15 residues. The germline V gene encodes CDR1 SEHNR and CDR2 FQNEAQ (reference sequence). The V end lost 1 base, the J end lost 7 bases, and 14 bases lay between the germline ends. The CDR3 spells CASSLGLSQGNEQFF. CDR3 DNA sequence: TGTGCCAGCAGCTTAGGACTGTCCCAGGGAAATGAGCAGTTCTTC.

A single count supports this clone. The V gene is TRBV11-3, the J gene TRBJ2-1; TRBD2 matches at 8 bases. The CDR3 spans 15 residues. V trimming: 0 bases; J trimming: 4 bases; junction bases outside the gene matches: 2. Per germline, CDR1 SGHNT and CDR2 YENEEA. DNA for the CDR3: TGTGCCAGCAGCTTAGAGGTAGCGGGGTACAATGAGCAGTTCTTC. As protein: CASSLEVAGYNEQFF. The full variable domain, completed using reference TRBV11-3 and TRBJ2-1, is EAGVVQSPRYKIIEKKQPVAFWCNPISGHNTLYWYLQNLGQGPELLIRYENEEAVDDSQLPKDRFSAERLKGVDSTLKIQPAELGDSAVYLCASSLEVAGYNEQFFGPGTRLTVL.

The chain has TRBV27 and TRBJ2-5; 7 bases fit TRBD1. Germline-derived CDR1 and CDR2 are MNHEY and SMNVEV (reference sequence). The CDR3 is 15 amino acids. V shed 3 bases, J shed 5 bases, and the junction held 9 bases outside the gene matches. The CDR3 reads CASSFGRVQGETQYF. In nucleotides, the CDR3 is TGTGCCAGCAGTTTTGGCAGGGTACAGGGGGAGACCCAGTACTTC.

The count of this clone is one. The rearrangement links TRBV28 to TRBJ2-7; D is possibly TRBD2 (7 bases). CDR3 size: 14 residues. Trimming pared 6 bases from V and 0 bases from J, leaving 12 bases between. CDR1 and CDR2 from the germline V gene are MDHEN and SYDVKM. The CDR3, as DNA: TGTGCCAGCAGGCCGGGGGGCAGCTCCTACGAGCAGTACTTC. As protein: CASRPGGSSYEQYF.

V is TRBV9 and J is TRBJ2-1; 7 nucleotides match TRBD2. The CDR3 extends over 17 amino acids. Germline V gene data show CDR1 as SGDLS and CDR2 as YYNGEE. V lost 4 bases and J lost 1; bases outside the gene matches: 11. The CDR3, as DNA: TGTGCCAGCAGCCCGGGGGGAGGCGGGAGTTCCTACAATGAGCAGTTCTTC. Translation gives CASSPGGGGSSYNEQFF.

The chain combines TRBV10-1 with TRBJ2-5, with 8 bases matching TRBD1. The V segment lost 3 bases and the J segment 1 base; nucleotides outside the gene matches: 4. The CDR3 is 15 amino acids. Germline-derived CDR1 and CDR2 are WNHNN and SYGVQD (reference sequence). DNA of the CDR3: TGCGCCAGCAGTGACGGAGGACAGGGCCAAGAGACCCAGTACTTC. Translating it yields CASSDGGQGQETQYF.

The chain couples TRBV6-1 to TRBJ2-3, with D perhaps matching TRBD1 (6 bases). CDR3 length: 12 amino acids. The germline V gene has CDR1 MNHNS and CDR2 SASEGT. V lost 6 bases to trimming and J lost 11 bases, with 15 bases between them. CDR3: CASRPRQDMQYF. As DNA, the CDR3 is TGTGCCAGCAGGCCAAGACAGGACATGCAGTATTTT.

The CDR3 here is CAITGGFGTNTEAFF. The DNA of the CDR3 is TGTGCCATCACGGGGGGGTTTGGGACGAACACTGAAGCTTTCTTT. This chain joins TRBV10-3 and TRBJ1-1, with D perhaps matching TRBD1 (5 bases). Between the trimmed V and J ends, which lost 7 bases and 1 base, there was a span of 16 bases. The CDR3 contains 15 residues. CDR1 is ENHRY and CDR2 is SYGVKD in the germline V gene.

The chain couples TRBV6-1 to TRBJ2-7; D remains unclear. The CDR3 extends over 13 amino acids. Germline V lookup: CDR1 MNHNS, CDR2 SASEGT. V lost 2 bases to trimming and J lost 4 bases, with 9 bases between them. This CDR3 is CASSEFSPYEQYF. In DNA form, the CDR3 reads TGTGCCAGCAGTGAATTTTCTCCATACGAGCAGTACTTC.

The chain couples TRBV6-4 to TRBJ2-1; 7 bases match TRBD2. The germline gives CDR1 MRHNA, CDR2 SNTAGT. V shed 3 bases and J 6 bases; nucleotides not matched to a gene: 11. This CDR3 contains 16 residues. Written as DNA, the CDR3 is TGTGCCAGCAGTGAGGGACTAACGAGGCTGGGCAATGAGCAGTTCTTC. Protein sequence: CASSEGLTRLGNEQFF.